A selection of T cell receptor beta chains follows, all from one sample in a study of blood T cell repertoires in COVID-19. Method: immunoSEQ multiplex PCR; TCRdb's copy keeps in-frame clones and lacks some. The sample shows 200,000 to 300,000 clones, roughly 80% of them seen only once. The sequenced sample consisted of peripheral blood. The origin of the receptors is a woman between 18 and 29 years old with acute or convalescent COVID-19. Both conserved end residues are part of each CDR3. The D gene is left open where the match is weak. Rows give clone size only sometimes, using once, few, many, or a class for an expanded clone.

clone size	J gene	D gene	V gene	CDR3 protein	CDR3 DNA
-	TRBJ2-7	TRBD1	TRBV29-1	CSGQGAYEQYF	TGCAGCGGACAGGGGGCTTACGAGCAGTACTTC
-	TRBJ2-3	-	TRBV25-1	CASSEWAPDTQYF	TGTGCCAGCAGTGAATGGGCCCCAGATACGCAGTATTTT
once	TRBJ2-7	-	TRBV14	CASSQAFRGGGWDEQYF	TGTGCCAGCAGCCAAGCCTTCCGAGGGGGGGGCTGGGACGAGCAGTACTTC
-	TRBJ2-1	-	TRBV5-1	CASSFSLISSYNEQFF	TGCGCCAGCAGCTTTTCCCTAATAAGCTCCTACAATGAGCAGTTCTTC
-	TRBJ2-4	-	TRBV5-8	CASSDYQGLGNTAKNIQYF	TGTGCCAGCAGTGATTACCAGGGGTTGGGGAATACGGCCAAAAACATTCAGTACTTC
few	TRBJ2-3	-	TRBV29-1	CSAESPGNTQYF	TGCAGCGCTGAAAGCCCGGGAAATACGCAGTATTTT
-	TRBJ2-2	-	TRBV21-1	CASSKRAPPRQGGDTGELFF	TGTGCCAGCAGCAAAAGGGCCCCACCTAGACAGGGCGGGGACACCGGGGAGCTGTTTTTT
-	TRBJ1-1	-	TRBV27	CASSRVSAGKNTEAFF	TGTGCCAGCAGCCGAGTTTCAGCGGGAAAGAACACTGAAGCTTTCTTT
-	TRBJ1-2	TRBD1	TRBV5-1	CASSSTGEDYGYTF	TGCGCCAGCAGCTCGACAGGGGAAGACTATGGCTACACCTTC
few	TRBJ1-5	-	TRBV6-1	CASSDHSGGNQPQHF	TGTGCCAGCAGTGATCATTCAGGGGGCAATCAGCCCCAGCATTTT
-	TRBJ1-2	-	TRBV27	CASSLSRDTFYGYTF	TGTGCCAGCAGTTTATCCAGGGACACGTTCTACGGCTACACCTTC
-	TRBJ1-3	-	TRBV9	CASSVEAGSGNTIYF	TGTGCCAGCAGCGTAGAAGCAGGGTCTGGAAACACCATATATTTT
-	TRBJ1-2	TRBD1	TRBV9	CASSAQTGEGAF	TGTGCCAGCAGCGCCCAGACAGGGGAAGGCGCCTTC
-	TRBJ2-7	TRBD2	TRBV28	CASSFFFATVQGAGTSYEQYF	TGTGCCAGCAGTTTTTTTTTCGCGACGGTGCAGGGCGCCGGGACTAGCTACGAGCAGTACTTC
-	TRBJ2-7	TRBD2	TRBV14	CASSQVLAGSYEQYF	TGTGCCAGCAGCCAAGTGCTAGCGGGAAGCTACGAGCAGTACTTC
once	TRBJ2-7	TRBD1	TRBV5-6	CASSTGTAGTEQYF	TGTGCCAGCAGCACGGGGACAGCAGGGACCGAGCAGTACTTC
-	TRBJ2-4	-	TRBV14	CASSQDSWTEFSFLAKNIQYF	TGTGCCAGCAGCCAAGACTCGTGGACAGAGTTTTCCTTCCTAGCCAAAAACATTCAGTACTTC
-	TRBJ2-7	-	TRBV3-1/TRBV3-2	CASSLDLAYEQYF	TGTGCCAGCAGTCTCGATCTAGCTTACGAGCAGTACTTC
-	TRBJ2-1	TRBD2	TRBV4-2	CASSQGREGSYNEQFF	TGTGCCAGCAGCCAAGGGCGGGAGGGCTCCTACAATGAGCAGTTCTTC
few	TRBJ1-1	-	TRBV29-1	CSVVGLLRGNTEAFF	TGCAGCGTTGTGGGCCTTCTACGGGGGAACACTGAAGCTTTCTTT
-	TRBJ2-1	-	TRBV21-1	CASSKGEAGGAVNEQFF	TGTGCCAGCAGCAAAGGTGAAGCGGGAGGGGCAGTGAATGAGCAGTTCTTC
-	TRBJ2-7	TRBD2	TRBV2	CASSDWTSSYEQYF	TGTGCCAGCAGTGATTGGACTAGCAGCTACGAGCAGTACTTC
-	TRBJ2-3	TRBD1	TRBV9	CASSARQGLFTDTQYF	TGTGCCAGCAGCGCCAGACAGGGTTTATTCACAGATACGCAGTATTTT
-	TRBJ1-4	-	TRBV19	CASSDPSGATNEKLFF	TGTGCCAGTAGTGATCCGTCCGGGGCAACTAATGAAAAACTGTTTTTT
-	TRBJ1-1	-	TRBV4-3	CASSQVGRTSEAFF	TGCGCCAGCAGCCAAGTAGGGAGAACGTCTGAAGCTTTCTTT
-	TRBJ1-4	-	TRBV29-1	CSARGGNEKLFF	TGCAGCGCTCGGGGAGGGAATGAAAAACTGTTTTTT
-	TRBJ2-5	-	TRBV6-2/TRBV6-3	CASSPVPRTPYQETQYF	TGTGCCAGCAGCCCCGTTCCCCGGACACCGTACCAAGAGACCCAGTACTTC
once	TRBJ1-4	-	TRBV18	CASSPMDSSNEKLFF	TGTGCCAGCTCACCAATGGACAGCTCTAATGAAAAACTGTTTTTT
-	TRBJ2-5	TRBD2	TRBV19	CASSIMGGVGETQYF	TGTGCCAGTAGTATCATGGGAGGGGTTGGGGAGACCCAGTACTTC
-	TRBJ2-1	-	TRBV7-9	CASSSRQDSTYNEQFF	TGTGCCAGCAGCTCCAGACAGGATTCAACCTACAATGAGCAGTTCTTC
-	TRBJ1-6	-	TRBV14	CASSRTNSYNSPLHF	TGTGCCAGCAGCCGTACAAACTCCTATAATTCACCCCTCCACTTT
-	TRBJ1-1	-	TRBV30	CAWTTGLDTEAFF	TGTGCCTGGACCACAGGGTTGGACACTGAAGCTTTCTTT
few	TRBJ2-3	TRBD2	TRBV4-2	CASSQDMGSGSLTDTQYF	TGTGCCAGCAGCCAAGATATGGGAAGCGGGAGTCTGACAGATACGCAGTATTTT
-	TRBJ2-7	-	TRBV28	CASSSAGTQNSYEQYF	TGTGCCAGCAGTTCTGCCGGGACTCAGAACTCCTACGAGCAGTACTTC
-	TRBJ2-3	-	TRBV15	CATSRAGGTDTQYF	TGTGCCACCAGCAGAGCGGGAGGCACAGATACGCAGTATTTT
-	TRBJ1-2	TRBD1	TRBV6-5	CASSYSLAPGGYGYTF	TGTGCCAGCAGTTACTCGTTGGCCCCAGGGGGGTATGGCTACACCTTC
-	TRBJ1-4	-	TRBV6-5	CASRPGLWEKLFF	TGTGCCAGCAGGCCGGGACTTTGGGAAAAACTGTTTTTT
-	TRBJ2-1	-	TRBV19	CATQTSSYNEQFF	TGTGCCACCCAAACTAGTTCCTACAATGAGCAGTTCTTC
-	TRBJ1-1	TRBD1	TRBV5-4	CASSSPDRAEEAFF	TGTGCCAGCAGCTCCCCGGACAGGGCAGAAGAAGCTTTCTTT
-	TRBJ2-7	-	TRBV27	CASSPNSGYEQYF	TGTGCCAGCAGTCCGAACTCAGGGTACGAGCAGTACTTC
once	TRBJ2-1	-	TRBV23-1	CASSHTGSHNEQFF	TGCGCCAGCAGTCATACAGGGTCCCACAATGAGCAGTTCTTC
-	TRBJ2-7	TRBD2	TRBV10-3	CAISDRAGGYEQYF	TGTGCCATCAGTGACCGGGCGGGAGGTTACGAGCAGTACTTC
-	TRBJ1-2	-	TRBV6-2/TRBV6-3	CASSPLSRGGNGYTF	TGTGCCAGCAGCCCTCTAAGCAGGGGCGGAAATGGCTACACCTTC
few	TRBJ2-3	TRBD1	TRBV4-2	CASSQGTGGADTQYF	TGTGCCAGCAGCCAAGGGACAGGGGGAGCAGATACGCAGTATTTT
-	TRBJ2-5	TRBD2	TRBV24-1	CATSEKGLESRETQYF	TGTGCCACCAGTGAAAAGGGACTAGAGTCGCGAGAGACCCAGTACTTC
-	TRBJ2-3	-	TRBV20-1	CSASSPLARSTTDTQYF	TGCAGTGCTAGTTCTCCCCTAGCGAGAAGTACCACAGATACGCAGTATTTT
-	TRBJ1-5	TRBD1	TRBV24-1	CATSVNRDRGCAQPQHF	TGTGCCACCAGTGTCAATAGGGACAGGGGGTGCGCTCAGCCCCAGCATTTT
-	TRBJ1-3	-	TRBV6-5	CASSPDRYSGNTIYF	TGTGCCAGCAGCCCCGACAGATACTCTGGAAACACCATATATTTT
-	TRBJ1-2	TRBD1	TRBV4-3	CASTTSGTGVYGYTF	TGCGCCAGCACCACGTCCGGGACAGGGGTTTATGGCTACACCTTC
-	TRBJ1-5	-	TRBV30	CASSFGGDQPQHF	TGTGCCTCCTCATTTGGGGGGGATCAGCCCCAGCATTTT
-	TRBJ2-7	TRBD1	TRBV18	CASSPRTGGSYEQYF	TGTGCCAGCTCACCAAGGACAGGGGGAAGCTACGAGCAGTACTTC
-	TRBJ1-2	-	TRBV28	CATRRSYGYTF	TGTGCCACCAGGCGGAGCTATGGCTACACCTTC